This T cell receptor beta chain was captured in a study of cytomegalovirus exposure and HLA in healthy donors. Background on the study: Per a later analysis, the roughly 700 first-cohort and 110 or so validation repertoires shared one platform.

CDR1 is SGHKS, CDR2 YYEKEE, per germline (reference sequence). The CDR3 contains 14 residues. The germline V and J ends were trimmed by 0 bases and 3 bases, with 7 bases remaining between them. On this clone: Its antigen remains unknown.

Clones were read by immunoSEQ multiplex PCR, and TCRdb kept only the in-frame ones, dropping some. Among approximately 150,000 clones, 70% to 90% were seen once, and the ten largest hold 8.7%. Study observations and caveats: The listing of roughly 160 TCR beta chains classed them as cytomegalovirus-associated.

The donors were part of the validation cohort of around 110 subjects. That cohort was separate from the first cohort, which comprised some 670 subjects. The chain links TRBV5-5 to TRBJ2-1; D not certain. This sequence originates from a man younger than 30 in good health and CMV-seropositive. Material for sequencing was PBMCs. The CDR3 DNA follows: TGTGCCAGCAGCTTGGATCCCAACTACAATGAGCAGTTCTTC. It specifies CASSLDPNYNEQFF.